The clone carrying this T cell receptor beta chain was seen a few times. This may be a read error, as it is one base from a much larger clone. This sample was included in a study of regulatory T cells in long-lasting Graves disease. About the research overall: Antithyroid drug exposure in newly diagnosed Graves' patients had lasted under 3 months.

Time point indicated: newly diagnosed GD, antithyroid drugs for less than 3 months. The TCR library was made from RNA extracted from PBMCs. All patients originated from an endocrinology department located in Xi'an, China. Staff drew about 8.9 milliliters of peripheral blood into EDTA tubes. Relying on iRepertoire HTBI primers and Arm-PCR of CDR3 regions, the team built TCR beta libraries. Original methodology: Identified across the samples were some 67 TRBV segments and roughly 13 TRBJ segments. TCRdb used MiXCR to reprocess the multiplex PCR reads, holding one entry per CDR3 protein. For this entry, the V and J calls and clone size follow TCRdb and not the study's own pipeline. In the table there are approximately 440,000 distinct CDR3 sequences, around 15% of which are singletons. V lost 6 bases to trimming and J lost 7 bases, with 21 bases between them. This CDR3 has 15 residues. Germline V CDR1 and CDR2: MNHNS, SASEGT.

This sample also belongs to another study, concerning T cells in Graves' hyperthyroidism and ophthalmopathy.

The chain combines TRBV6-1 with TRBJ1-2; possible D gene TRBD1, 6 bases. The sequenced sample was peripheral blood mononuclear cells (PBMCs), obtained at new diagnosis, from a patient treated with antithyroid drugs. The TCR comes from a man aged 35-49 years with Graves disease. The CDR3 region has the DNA TGTGCCAGCAGCTATGCCGGGACACCCAGGGGTGGCTACACCTTC. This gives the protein CASSYAGTPRGGYTF.